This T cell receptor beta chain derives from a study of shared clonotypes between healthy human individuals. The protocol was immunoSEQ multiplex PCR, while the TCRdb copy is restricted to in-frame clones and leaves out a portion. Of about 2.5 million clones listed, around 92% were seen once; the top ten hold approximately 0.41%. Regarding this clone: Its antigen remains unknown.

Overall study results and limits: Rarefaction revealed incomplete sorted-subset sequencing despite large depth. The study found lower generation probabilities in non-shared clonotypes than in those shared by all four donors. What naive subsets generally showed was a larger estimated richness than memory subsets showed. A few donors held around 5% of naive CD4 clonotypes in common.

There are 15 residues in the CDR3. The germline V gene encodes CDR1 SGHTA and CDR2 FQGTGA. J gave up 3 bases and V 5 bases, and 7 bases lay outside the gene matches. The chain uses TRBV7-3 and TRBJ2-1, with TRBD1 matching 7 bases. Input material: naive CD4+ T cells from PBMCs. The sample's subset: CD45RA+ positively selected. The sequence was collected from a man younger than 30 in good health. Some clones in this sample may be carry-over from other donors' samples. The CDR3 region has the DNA TGTGCCAGCAGCCCCTGGACAGGACTCTACAATGAGCAGTTCTTC. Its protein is CASSPWTGLYNEQFF.